This TCR beta chain was identified in a study of CD8+CD57+ T cells in acquired aplastic anemia. Notes on the study in general: The study identified about 30 CD8+ CDR3 sequences shared by patients and controls. CD8+ Simpson's diversity did not differ significantly between patients and controls.

This clonotype was seen a handful of times. The antigen is unknown. The V end lost 9 bases, the J end lost 12 bases, and 3 bases lay between the germline ends. The CDR3 is 8 residues long. The germline V gene has CDR1 SGHDN and CDR2 FVKESK. Only patients with CD8+CD57+ cell expansion on flow cytometry were chosen for sequencing. Among the patients, none had received any therapy at the time of blood sampling. The use of genomic DNA as template underpinned the TCR beta VDJ and CDR3 profiling. From the reads, TCRdb called clonotypes with MiXCR, one entry per CDR3 protein. This table has just over 150,000 distinct CDR3 sequences, 48% appearing once.

The TCR sequence derives from a human donor with aplastic anemia. Input material: sorted CD4+, CD8+, or CD8+CD57+ T cells (not recorded which) from PBMCs. V and J are TRBV14 and TRBJ1-6; D not certain. DNA for the CDR3: TGTGCCAGTGGACCCCTCCACTTT. This codes for CASGPLHF.